This TCR beta chain was documented in a study of blood T cell repertoires in COVID-19. At the level of the study: Samples came from the United States, Italy and Spain, spanning acute and convalescent COVID-19. In each case, the material was cDNA or gDNA derived from T cells, B-cell-depleted T cells, or PBMCs.

Per the authors' pipeline: Quantification of nucleated cells was approximated via reference gene primer amplification. Clones were sequenced by immunoSEQ multiplex PCR, and TCRdb holds only the in-frame ones, with some missing. V and J calls and clone size are those listed in that table; D and trimming were worked out from the DNA. This sample yields 74,000 or so clones, of which approximately 88% are seen a single time; more than 2% belongs to the top ten. This CDR3 region has 14 residues. Trimming stripped 3 bases from V and 0 bases from J, with 9 bases between. Per germline, CDR1 LNHDA and CDR2 SQIVND (reference sequence).

The source is a human donor in a cohort sampled during active COVID-19. The sequenced sample consisted of peripheral blood. The genes are TRBV19 and TRBJ2-7; a possible D gene is TRBD1 (6 bases). The CDR3 coding sequence is TGTGCCAGTAGTATCGTAGGGGGCTCCTACGAGCAGTACTTC. It is translated as CASSIVGGSYEQYF.